The TCR beta chain under discussion was sequenced for a study of shared clonotypes between healthy human individuals. Findings and limits, study-wide: It was expected that sequencing depth would affect clonotype sharing among donors. All-four-donor shared clonotypes had higher generation probabilities than non-shared clonotypes did.

The CDR3 spans 16 residues. Trimming took off 6 bases at V and 2 bases at J, with 20 bases between the two ends. Germline V gene sequence: CDR1 MGHDK, CDR2 SYGVNS. Comments on this clone: The antigen is unknown.

Here immunoSEQ multiplex PCR was the method, and the copy in TCRdb shows in-frame clones only, minus some. The table has some 1.5 million clones, approximately 98% seen once; the top ten hold 0.4% to 0.55%. This clonotype originated in a man aged 30 to 39 in good health. The material sequenced was naive CD4+ T cells sorted from blood. Indicated subset: CD45RA+ positively selected. V and J are TRBV25-1 and TRBJ2-7, with D perhaps given as TRBD1 or TRBD2 (5 bases each). This CDR3 is CASSRDARLGTYEQYF. CDR3 nucleotides: TGTGCCAGCAGCCGGGACGCCAGGTTAGGGACCTACGAGCAGTACTTC.